These T cell receptor beta chains were read from a single sample in a study of blood T cell repertoires in COVID-19. Method: immunoSEQ multiplex PCR; TCRdb's copy keeps in-frame clones and lacks some. The sample holds 350,000 or so clones, around 86% seen once. The sequenced sample was PBMCs or T cells enriched from blood (not recorded which). The receptor source for this set is a woman in her thirties or forties with acute COVID-19. Each CDR3 is given with its conserved first and last residue. The D gene is left open where the match is weak. Clone size, where shown, is once, few, many, or a class for clones that have expanded.

d_call j_call clone_size v_call cdr3_nt cdr3_aa
TRBD1 TRBJ2-1 . TRBV18 TGTGCCAGCTCACCACTTTCCGGACAGGGCTTCAATGAGCAGTTCTTC CASSPLSGQGFNEQFF
. TRBJ1-6 . TRBV27 TGTGCCAGCAGGCTCCGGGAGGGGAGTTCACCCCTCCACTTT CASRLREGSSPLHF
TRBD2 TRBJ2-1 . TRBV5-4 TGTGCCAGCACCACAGGGACTAGCGGGGGCTACAATGAGCAGTTCTTC CASTTGTSGGYNEQFF
TRBD1 TRBJ1-5 medium-sized TRBV19 TGTGCCAGTAGGGACAGGGCCTGGGATCAGCCCCAGCATTTT CASRDRAWDQPQHF
. TRBJ1-5 few TRBV2 TGTGCCAGCAGGGGGAGGGGGGTGTATCAGCCCCAGCATTTT CASRGRGVYQPQHF
. TRBJ1-5 . TRBV28 TGTGCCAGCAGTTTAGGAGGGGCAAACAATCAGCCCCAGCATTTT CASSLGGANNQPQHF
TRBD1 TRBJ2-7 . TRBV5-1 TGCGCCAGCAGCTTAACAGGGGGGGAGCAGTACTTC CASSLTGGEQYF
TRBD1 TRBJ1-2 . TRBV11-2 TGTGCCAGCAGCTTAGTGTCGCAGGGGGCGCGGGATGGCTACACCTTC CASSLVSQGARDGYTF
. TRBJ2-5 . TRBV28 TGTGCCAGCAGCCTTTGGGCAGGGATCGCGGAGACCCAGTACTTC CASSLWAGIAETQYF
. TRBJ2-1 . TRBV5-1 TGCGCCAGCAGCCGGGCTGGGACACCCACCTACAATGAGCAGTTCTTC CASSRAGTPTYNEQFF
. TRBJ1-5 . TRBV18 TGTGCCAGCTCACCACAGGGACGGGGGAATCAGCCCCAGCATTTT CASSPQGRGNQPQHF
. TRBJ2-1 once TRBV7-2 TGTGCCAGCAGCTCAATCGGACTACTCAATGAGCAGTTCTTC CASSSIGLLNEQFF
. TRBJ2-7 . TRBV28 TGTGCCAGCAGTTTACCGGGATCCTCCTACGAGCAGTACTTC CASSLPGSSYEQYF
. TRBJ1-2 . TRBV6-6 TGTGCCAGCAGTCCTGGTTCGGGGGGCGGCTACACCTTC CASSPGSGGGYTF
TRBD1 TRBJ1-3 . TRBV18 TGTGCCAGCTCACCTGGGACAGGAGTATTCTCTGGAAACACCATATATTTT CASSPGTGVFSGNTIYF
. TRBJ1-1 . TRBV3-1/TRBV3-2 TGTGCCAGCAGCCGAATGCGAGACACTGAAGCTTTCTTT CASSRMRDTEAFF
TRBD1 TRBJ1-2 . TRBV28 TGTGCCAGCAGTCCGGGACAGGGGGTCGCGCGTGGCTACACCTTC CASSPGQGVARGYTF
TRBD1 TRBJ1-6 . TRBV6-2/TRBV6-3 TGTGCCAGCAGCGGACAGGGGGCTAATTCACCCCTCCACTTT CASSGQGANSPLHF
. TRBJ2-5 . TRBV28 TGTGCCAGCAGTTCTTACCCGGGGGGCGGGGAGACCCAGTACTTC CASSSYPGGGETQYF
. TRBJ1-5 . TRBV15 TGTGCCACCAGCAGAGGCAAACAGGGGCCCCAGCATTTT CATSRGKQGPQHF
TRBD2 TRBJ2-3 . TRBV2 TGTGCCAGCAGTGCTACCACTAGCGGGAGGGCCGAGCCAGATACGCAGTATTTT CASSATTSGRAEPDTQYF
TRBD1 TRBJ1-6 . TRBV6-5 TGTGCCAGCAGTTACTCTGGGACAGGAAATTCACCCCTCCACTTT CASSYSGTGNSPLHF
TRBD1 TRBJ2-5 . TRBV4-2 TGTGCCAGCAGCCAAGATTACAGGACAGGGACACAAGAGACCCAGTACTTC CASSQDYRTGTQETQYF
TRBD2 TRBJ2-1 . TRBV11-2 TGTGCCAGCAGCTTAGACCGGGGGGAATACAATGAGCAGTTCTTC CASSLDRGEYNEQFF
TRBD1 TRBJ1-2 . TRBV13 TGTGCCAGCAGCTCCCAGGACAGGGTCTTCGCTGTGGCCTATGGCTACACCTTC CASSSQDRVFAVAYGYTF
. TRBJ1-1 . TRBV27 TGTGCCAGCAGTTCACCATCTGCAGGGTTCACTGAAGCTTTCTTT CASSSPSAGFTEAFF
TRBD1 TRBJ1-2 . TRBV29-1 TGCAGCGTAATAGACAGGGCTGACTATGGCTACACCTTC CSVIDRADYGYTF
. TRBJ1-5 . TRBV19 TGTGCCAGTAGTATTGTAGTAATCGGGCAGCCCCAGCATTTT CASSIVVIGQPQHF
. TRBJ2-5 . TRBV13 TGTGCCAGCAGGGAAGGCGGTACCGTGGGGACCCAGTACTTC CASREGGTVGTQYF
. TRBJ1-2 . TRBV5-1 TGCGCCAGCAGCTTGGAAAGGCAGGGGTTCCCCTATGGCTACACCTTC CASSLERQGFPYGYTF
. TRBJ2-3 . TRBV5-4 TGTGCCAGCAGCTTTGGCGGGGAGAGTACAGATACGCAGTATTTT CASSFGGESTDTQYF
. TRBJ1-2 . TRBV20-1 TGCACCTCAGGGGTCGGTGGCTACACCTTC CTSGVGGYTF
. TRBJ1-2 few TRBV9 TGTGCCAGCAGCGTAGACGATGGGGACACATACCTGGATAACTATGGCTACACCTTC CASSVDDGDTYLDNYGYTF
TRBD1 TRBJ1-2 once TRBV3-1/TRBV3-2 TGTGCCAGCGAGGGGGCTGGCGGCTACACCTTC CASEGAGGYTF
TRBD1 TRBJ2-7 . TRBV18 TGTGCCAGCTCATGGACAGGGGATGAGCAGTACTTC CASSWTGDEQYF
. TRBJ2-7 . TRBV6-5 TGTGCCAGCACCACGCAGTTAAGCTCCTACGAGCAGTACTTC CASTTQLSSYEQYF
. TRBJ1-2 few TRBV15 TGTGCCACCAGCACCCCTGGCGGCTATGGCTACACCTTC CATSTPGGYGYTF
TRBD1 TRBJ2-7 . TRBV7-3 TGTGCCAGCAGCTTAAACCCCCTCGGGACAGGGGCCGAGCAGTACTTC CASSLNPLGTGAEQYF
. TRBJ2-7 . TRBV7-9 TGTGCCAGCAGCTCAGATCAGACAGGACGGAACTACGAGCAGTACTTC CASSSDQTGRNYEQYF
TRBD1 TRBJ1-6 . TRBV6-6 TGTGCCAGCAGTCCCGGGACAGGGGGCGGCAATAATTCACCCCTCCACTTT CASSPGTGGGNNSPLHF
. TRBJ1-4 . TRBV18 TGTGCCAGCTCACCACAGGGGGGGCTGGAAAAACTGTTTTTT CASSPQGGLEKLFF
TRBD2 TRBJ2-1 . TRBV7-7 TGTGCTAGCAGCTCGTCGGCGGGAGGGGTTAATGAGCAGTTCTTC CASSSSAGGVNEQFF
. TRBJ2-7 . TRBV10-3 TGTGCCACCGAGGCGCGGCCTAGCGACGAGCAGTACTTC CATEARPSDEQYF
TRBD1 TRBJ2-2 . TRBV4-3 TGCGCCAGCAGCCAAGATTACAGGGGTCCCGGGGAGCTGTTTTTT CASSQDYRGPGELFF
TRBD1 TRBJ1-1 . TRBV9 TGTGCCAGCAGCGTATCTCCGTGGAGGGACAGGGGATCGAACACTGAAGCTTTCTTT CASSVSPWRDRGSNTEAFF
TRBD1 TRBJ1-2 . TRBV3-1/TRBV3-2 TGTGCCAGCAGCCAAAACTCCAGAATTGGGACAGGGTACGATGGCTACACCTTC CASSQNSRIGTGYDGYTF
TRBD1 TRBJ1-2 . TRBV5-1 TGCGCCAGCAGCAAAGGACAGGGAGACTATGGCTACACCTTC CASSKGQGDYGYTF
TRBD1 TRBJ1-2 . TRBV19 TGTGCCAGTAGGACAGGGGCAGCTGGCTACACCTTC CASRTGAAGYTF
TRBD1 TRBJ1-3 once TRBV19 TGTGCCAGTAGTATCCGCGGGACAGGGGTATACTCTGGAAACACCATATATTTT CASSIRGTGVYSGNTIYF
TRBD2 TRBJ2-1 once TRBV7-3 TGTGCCAGCAGCCCGGGGGGGCCTTATGAGCAGTTCTTC CASSPGGPYEQFF
TRBD1 TRBJ2-7 . TRBV5-6 TGTGCCAGCACCCTGATGGGACAGGGATCCTACGAGCAGTACTTC CASTLMGQGSYEQYF
. TRBJ1-1 . TRBV7-9 TGTGCCAGCAGCTTAGTTGGCAGGGGTTACACTGAAGCTTTCTTT CASSLVGRGYTEAFF
TRBD1 TRBJ1-6 few TRBV9 TGTGCCAGCAGTGGACAGGGGAAGACCTATAATTCACCCCTCCACTTT CASSGQGKTYNSPLHF